This T cell receptor (beta chain) derives from a study of response to subunit inactivated influenza vaccine. Notes on this clonotype: Its antigen is unidentified.

TCRdb fed the RT-PCR reads into MiXCR, producing one record per CDR3 protein. The sample holds a few hundred thousand distinct CDR3 sequences, roughly 15% seen once. Trimming removed 9 bases at V and 2 bases at J, with 14 bases between. The CDR3 loop spans 13 amino acids. CDR1 and CDR2 from the germline V gene are MDHEN and SYDVKM. Overall study findings and caveats: Few new T cells, the authors suggested, are recruited by each seasonal influenza vaccination.

The input for sequencing was PBMCs from blood, taken roughly 12 days after vaccination. The TCR comes from a man aged 50 to 59 who received an inactivated influenza vaccine. The chain is built from TRBV28 and TRBJ2-7; D perhaps matches TRBD1 (6 bases). CDR3 coding DNA: TGTGCCAGTGTATCAACAGGGACCTACGAGCAGTACTTC. Translating it yields CASVSTGTYEQYF.